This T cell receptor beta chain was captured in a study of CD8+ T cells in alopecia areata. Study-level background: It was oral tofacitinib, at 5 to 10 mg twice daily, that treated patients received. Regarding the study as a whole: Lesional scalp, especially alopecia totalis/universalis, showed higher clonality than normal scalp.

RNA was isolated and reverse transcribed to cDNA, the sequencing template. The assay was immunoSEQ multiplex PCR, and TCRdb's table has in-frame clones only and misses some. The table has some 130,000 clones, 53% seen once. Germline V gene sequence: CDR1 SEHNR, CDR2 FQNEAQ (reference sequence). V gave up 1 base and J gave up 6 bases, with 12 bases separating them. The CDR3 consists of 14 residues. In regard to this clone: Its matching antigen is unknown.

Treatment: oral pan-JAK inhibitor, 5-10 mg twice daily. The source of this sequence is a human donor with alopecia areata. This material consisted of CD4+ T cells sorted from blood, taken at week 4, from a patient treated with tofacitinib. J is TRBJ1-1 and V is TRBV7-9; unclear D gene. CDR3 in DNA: TGTGCCAGCAGCTTAGTATCGGAGCCTTCTGAAGCTTTCTTT. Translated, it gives CASSLVSEPSEAFF.